These T cell receptor beta chains were read from a single sample in a study of blood T cells in healthy people across ages. TCRdb ran MiXCR on the 5' RACE reads and lists one entry per CDR3 protein. Here the sample spans about 640,000 distinct CDR3 sequences, 58% being singletons. Sequencing was done on a sample of blood. The receptor set was obtained from a man aged 55 to 70 in good health. CDR3s include the opening cysteine and the closing phenylalanine or tryptophan. D genes are given only for firm matches.

j_call: TRBJ2-3
v_call: TRBV18
d_call: .
cdr3_aa: CASSPPRAGDSTDTQYF

j_call: TRBJ1-1
v_call: TRBV7-9
d_call: TRBD1
cdr3_aa: CASSLREGAVTEAFF

j_call: TRBJ2-5
v_call: TRBV20-1
d_call: .
cdr3_aa: CSASTAQGYQETQYF

j_call: TRBJ2-3
v_call: TRBV6-2/TRBV6-3
d_call: TRBD2
cdr3_aa: CASSYSVKTSGSTDTQYF

j_call: TRBJ2-5
v_call: TRBV9
d_call: TRBD1
cdr3_aa: CASSVSDRGETQYF

j_call: TRBJ2-4
v_call: TRBV7-8
d_call: .
cdr3_aa: CASSVNGRALEYF

j_call: TRBJ1-2
v_call: TRBV27
d_call: .
cdr3_aa: CASSLTAGQYGYTF

j_call: TRBJ1-1
v_call: TRBV28
d_call: TRBD1
cdr3_aa: CASRSEGAMNTEAFF

j_call: TRBJ2-1
v_call: TRBV7-6
d_call: TRBD1
cdr3_aa: CASSLRPGTGLDEQFF

j_call: TRBJ1-2
v_call: TRBV3-1
d_call: .
cdr3_aa: CASSQNRAAGGYTF

j_call: TRBJ2-1
v_call: TRBV20-1
d_call: .
cdr3_aa: CSAYDWGEQFF

j_call: .
v_call: TRBV5-5
d_call: .
cdr3_aa: CANNRRDTLDEQYF

j_call: TRBJ2-6
v_call: TRBV27
d_call: .
cdr3_aa: CASSPGHNSGANVLTF

j_call: TRBJ2-2
v_call: TRBV10-3
d_call: .
cdr3_aa: CAISVRQGGTGELFF

j_call: TRBJ2-6
v_call: TRBV12-2
d_call: .
cdr3_aa: CASRLRMYGANVLTF

j_call: TRBJ2-3
v_call: TRBV11-1
d_call: .
cdr3_aa: CASSLAPDSADTQYF

j_call: TRBJ2-1
v_call: TRBV30
d_call: TRBD2
cdr3_aa: CAWDSGRGDEQFF

j_call: TRBJ2-7
v_call: TRBV7-2
d_call: .
cdr3_aa: CASSPGRGYFYEQYF

j_call: TRBJ1-2
v_call: TRBV20-1
d_call: .
cdr3_aa: CSARGRGANYGHTF

j_call: TRBJ2-7
v_call: TRBV29-1
d_call: TRBD2
cdr3_aa: CSVVSPSGGGEQYF

j_call: TRBJ1-2
v_call: TRBV27
d_call: .
cdr3_aa: CASSLGGTQWGGYTF

j_call: TRBJ2-1
v_call: TRBV24-1
d_call: TRBD1
cdr3_aa: CATSEYRDRVHEQFF

j_call: .
v_call: TRBV5-6
d_call: .
cdr3_aa: CASRLSGETQYF

j_call: TRBJ2-3
v_call: TRBV9
d_call: TRBD2
cdr3_aa: CASSVVSGGDTQYF

j_call: TRBJ2-3
v_call: TRBV20-1
d_call: TRBD2
cdr3_aa: CSAEPGAGTRVFTDTQYF

j_call: TRBJ2-2
v_call: TRBV28
d_call: TRBD1
cdr3_aa: CASSGGPGQGRLRELFF

j_call: TRBJ2-7
v_call: TRBV9
d_call: .
cdr3_aa: CASSVGSQYEQYF